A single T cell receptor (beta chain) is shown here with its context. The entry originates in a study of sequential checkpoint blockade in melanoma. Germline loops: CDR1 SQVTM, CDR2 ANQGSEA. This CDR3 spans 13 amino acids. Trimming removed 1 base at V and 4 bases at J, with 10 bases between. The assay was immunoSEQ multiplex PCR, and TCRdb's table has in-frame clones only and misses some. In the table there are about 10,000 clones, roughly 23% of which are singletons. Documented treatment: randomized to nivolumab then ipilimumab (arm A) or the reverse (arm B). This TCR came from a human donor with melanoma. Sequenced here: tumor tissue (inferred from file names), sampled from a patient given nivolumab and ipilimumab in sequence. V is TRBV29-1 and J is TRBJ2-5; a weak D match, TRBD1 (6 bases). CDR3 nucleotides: TGCAGCGTTGAAGTTGCAGGGGTAGAGACCCAGTACTTC. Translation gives CSVEVAGVETQYF.